Listed here are 32 T cell receptor beta chains from one sample, sequenced in a study of CD8+CD57+ T cells in acquired aplastic anemia. Genomic DNA, the template, was used for profiling of the TCR beta VDJ and CDR3. In TCRdb, the reads were re-called with MiXCR into one record per CDR3 protein. The table lists under 200,000 distinct CDR3 sequences, about 50% of them singletons. Patients who underwent sequencing had shown CD8+CD57+ cell expansion by flow cytometry. The sequencing sample was made of sorted CD4+, CD8+, or CD8+CD57+ T cells (not recorded which) from PBMCs. These receptors came from a human donor with aplastic anemia.

The gene calls are TRBV7-2 and TRBJ1-2, with D hard to call. The CDR3 runs 14 residues. Trimming cost V 4 bases and J 4 bases, with 13 bases left between them. The germline CDR1 and CDR2 sequences are SGHTA and FQGNSA. The CDR3 bases are TGTGCCAGCAGCTCCTTGGGGTACGTCTATGGCTACACCTTC. Its protein is CASSSLGYVYGYTF.

The J gene is TRBJ1-4, the V gene TRBV14; no clear D gene. Germline CDR1 reads SGHDN; CDR2 reads FVKESK. V was cut by 0 bases and J by 11 bases, with 10 bases left in between. This CDR3 is built from 13 residues. This CDR3 reads CASSQEEGIKLFF. CDR3 sequence (DNA): TGTGCCAGCAGCCAAGAAGAGGGAATCAAACTGTTTTTT.

This rearrangement joins TRBV28 to TRBJ1-2, with 7 bases identical to TRBD1. From germline, CDR1 is MDHEN and CDR2 SYDVKM. This CDR3 spans 13 amino acids. Trimming at V came to 3 bases and at J to 3 bases, leaving 1 base not matched to a gene. The CDR3 spells CASSLQGDYGYTF. The CDR3 bases are TGTGCCAGCAGTTTGCAGGGGGACTATGGCTACACCTTC.

This clonotype has just a few counts. The rearrangement uses TRBV10-3 and TRBJ2-1; D tentatively fits TRBD1 or TRBD2 (5 bases each). Per the germline V gene, CDR1 is ENHRY and CDR2 is SYGVKD. This CDR3 has 13 residues. The germline V and J ends were trimmed by 2 bases and 14 bases, with 16 bases remaining between them. For the CDR3, the DNA is TGTGCCATCAGTGAGGGGACGACCGACCTCAAGTTCTTC. This translates into CAISEGTTDLKFF.

With respect to this clonotype: This may be a read error: a much more frequent sequence differs by one nucleotide. No conserved phenylalanine or tryptophan is present at the end of the CDR3, so a read error is the likely explanation. V and J are TRBV6-5 and TRBJ2-7, with D possibly being TRBD2 (6 bases). CDR3 length equals 15 residues. CDR1 is MNHEY, CDR2 SVGAGI, per germline. Trimming stripped 2 bases from V and 3 bases from J, with 14 bases between. The chain's CDR3 is CASSYLYGGNYEQYC. The CDR3 DNA follows: TGTGCCAGCAGTTACCTCTATGGCGGGAACTACGAGCAGTACTGC.

The V call is TRBV2, the J call TRBJ1-1; D unclear. V was cut by 1 base and J by 7 bases, with 16 bases left in between. Germline V gives CDR1 SNHLY, CDR2 FYNNEI. The CDR3 length is 15 residues. CDR3 coding DNA: TGTGCCAGCAGTGAAGGGTGGGGAGAAATCGGTGAAGCTTTCTTT. Translated, it gives CASSEGWGEIGEAFF.

This clonotype came up many times. V usage is TRBV24-1 and J usage is TRBJ2-1; D is unresolved. V was shortened by 6 bases and J by 1 base, with 3 bases between the two germline ends. CDR1 KGHDR and CDR2 SFDVKD come from the germline V gene. The CDR3 is 12 residues long. The CDR3 reads CATSRSYNEQFF. The CDR3 DNA reads TGTGCCACCAGTAGATCCTACAATGAGCAGTTCTTC.

This CDR3 is CASSDEKAGSNTEAFF. In nucleotides, the CDR3 is TGTGCCAGCAGCGACGAAAAAGCGGGGTCGAATACTGAAGCTTTCTTT. The genes are TRBV12-3 or TRBV12-4 and TRBJ1-1; D is uncertain. There are 16 residues in the CDR3. V lost 6 bases to trimming and J lost 5 bases, with 22 bases between them.

The chain couples TRBV20-1 to TRBJ2-1; no clear D. Trimming removed 6 bases from V and 5 bases from J, with 5 bases in between. The CDR3 has 10 amino acids. The germline CDR1 and CDR2 sequences are DFQATT and SNEGSKA (reference sequence). The CDR3 coding sequence is TGCAGTGCGGGTAACAATGAGCAGTTCTTC. It is translated as CSAGNNEQFF.

On this clonotype itself: One base away lies a much larger clone, so this may be a sequencing read error. The gene calls are TRBV6-2 or TRBV6-3 and TRBJ2-5, with a tentative D call TRBD1 (6 bases). Germline V gene data show CDR1 as MNHEY and CDR2 as SVGEGT. V gave up 4 bases and J gave up 3 bases, with 15 bases separating them. CDR3 length equals 15 residues. The CDR3 reads CASSSSTGEKETQYF. DNA of the CDR3: TGTGCCAGCAGTTCGTCGACAGGTGAAAAAGAGACCCAGTACTTC.

The genes are TRBV10-3 and TRBJ1-3; D might be TRBD1 (5 bases). Looked up from germline, CDR1 is ENHRY and CDR2 is SYGVKD. The V end lost 10 bases, the J end lost 2 bases, and 15 bases lay between the germline ends. The CDR3 loop spans 14 amino acids. The CDR3 loop reads CATQRAGAGNTIYF. Here the CDR3 DNA reads TGTGCCACCCAGAGAGCGGGGGCTGGAAACACCATATATTTT.

A note on this clonotype: The junction does not match germline at one end; this may be a read error. V and J are TRBV30 and TRBJ2-5; D not resolved. Germline V lookup: CDR1 GTSNPN, CDR2 SVGIG (reference sequence). The CDR3 consists of 13 residues. CDR3 nucleotide sequence: TGTGCCTGGAGTCCGGAAAACCAAGAGACCCTGTACTTC. Protein product: CAWSPENQETLYF.

The chain has TRBV24-1 and TRBJ1-1, with D maybe TRBD1 (6 bases). From germline, CDR1 is KGHDR and CDR2 SFDVKD. V lost 8 bases and J lost 1, with 10 bases in between. This CDR3 region has 13 residues. CDR3 DNA sequence: TGTGCCACCACCGACAGGACGAACACTGAAGCTTTCTTT. Residues: CATTDRTNTEAFF.

About this clonotype: Since a much larger clone is just one base distant, this may be a read error. The J gene is TRBJ2-7, the V gene TRBV11-2, with TRBD2 matching 9 bases. This CDR3 comprises 17 residues. Germline values: CDR1 SGHAT, CDR2 FQNNGV. The V and J ends lost 0 bases and 6 bases, in that order; junction bases with no gene match: 12. The CDR3 coding sequence is TGTGCCAGCAGCTTAGAGCTAGCGGGAAGGGACCCGGGCGAGCAGTACTTC. Translation gives CASSLELAGRDPGEQYF.

The V gene is TRBV10-3, the J gene TRBJ1-1; unclear D gene. V was clipped by 7 bases and J by 1 base, with 10 bases between them. Germline V CDR1 and CDR2: ENHRY, SYGVKD. The CDR3 is made up of 13 amino acids. CDR3 in amino acids: CAITQTENTEAFF. The CDR3 region has the DNA TGTGCCATCACCCAAACAGAGAACACTGAAGCTTTCTTT.

This clonotype was seen repeatedly, ten times or more. CDR3 region: CASSFTPLSYEQYF. CDR3 DNA sequence: TGTGCCAGCAGCTTTACCCCACTCAGCTACGAGCAGTACTTC. The chain carries TRBV7-2 and TRBJ2-7; no clear D. Per germline, CDR1 SGHTA and CDR2 FQGNSA. The CDR3 runs to 14 residues. V lost 3 bases, J lost 3 bases, and 12 bases lay in between.

The chain links TRBV24-1 to TRBJ2-1; D gene unclear. Germline loops: CDR1 KGHDR, CDR2 SFDVKD. This CDR3 is built from 12 residues. Trimming left V 0 bases short and J 10 bases short, with 6 bases between. CDR3 protein: CATSDLGKEQFF. Written as DNA, the CDR3 is TGTGCCACCAGTGATTTGGGGAAGGAGCAGTTCTTC.

J is TRBJ2-2 and V is TRBV7-3; a weak D match, TRBD2 (5 bases). CDR3 length: 13 amino acids. V was pared by 3 bases and J by 4 bases, with 6 bases between. The germline V gene has CDR1 SGHTA and CDR2 FQGTGA. The chain's CDR3 is CASSFSGTGELFF. DNA of the CDR3: TGTGCCAGCAGCTTCAGCGGCACCGGGGAGCTGTTTTTT.

Worth noting for this clonotype: A read error may explain this, as a much larger clone is one base away. The CDR3 bases are TGTGCCAGCAGCGTGGACTTACCGATTGCCTACGAGCAGTACTTC. Translating gives CASSVDLPIAYEQYF. This chain uses TRBV9 with TRBJ2-7, with a weak D call TRBD2 (5 bases). Germline loops: CDR1 SGDLS, CDR2 YYNGEE. V was shortened by 2 bases and J by 2 bases, with 14 bases between the two germline ends. The CDR3 is 15 amino acids. Based on the CDR3 plus reference TRBV9 and TRBJ2-7, the full variable domain is DSGVTQTPKHLITATGQRVTLRCSPRSGDLSVYWYQQSLDQGLQFLIQYYNGEERAKGNILERFSAQQFPDLHSELNLSSLELGDSALYFCASSVDLPIAYEQYFGPGTRLTVT.

This clonotype showed up many times. The chain carries TRBV6-5 and TRBJ2-7; tentative D call: TRBD2 (6 bases). CDR1 is MNHEY and CDR2 is SVGAGI in the germline V gene. The CDR3 is 13 amino acids. Trimming removed 2 bases at V and 3 bases at J, with 8 bases between. CDR3 nucleotide sequence: TGTGCCAGCAGTTACCGCGGGGTCTACGAGCAGTACTTC. Its translation is CASSYRGVYEQYF.

CDR3 loop: CATSLTGLHEQYF. CDR3 DNA: TGTGCCACCTCCCTGACAGGGCTGCACGAGCAGTACTTC. This rearrangement joins TRBV24-1 to TRBJ2-7; 7 positions agree with TRBD1. The V segment lost 9 bases and the J segment 5 bases; nucleotides outside the gene matches: 9. CDR1 KGHDR and CDR2 SFDVKD come from the germline V gene. The CDR3 totals 13 residues.

This sequence joins TRBV7-8 and TRBJ2-5, with D tentatively TRBD2 (6 bases). The CDR3 is 14 residues long. The germline V gene encodes CDR1 SGHVS and CDR2 FQNEAQ. V was cut by 5 bases and J by 5 bases, with 15 bases left in between. The CDR3 DNA is TGTGCCAGCAGCGTACGGGACTCGGGGGAGACCCAGTACTTC. It translates to CASSVRDSGETQYF.

This rearrangement joins TRBV27 to TRBJ1-5; maybe TRBD1 (6 bases). The CDR3 sequence is 14 residues long. Germline lookup yields CDR1 MNHEY and CDR2 SMNVEV (reference sequence). V was trimmed by 6 bases and J by 3 bases, leaving 12 bases between them. CDR3 bases: TGTGCCAGCAGCCTACAGGGATACAATCAGCCCCAGCATTTT. Translating it yields CASSLQGYNQPQHF.

This chain links TRBV4-1 with TRBJ2-7; 7 bases match TRBD2. The germline V gene has CDR1 MGHRA and CDR2 YSYEKL. J lost 0 bases, V lost 11 bases, and 13 bases had no gene match. The CDR3 covers 15 residues. The CDR3 here is CASSVAGGGSYEQYF. CDR3 bases: TGCGCCTCCTCGGTGGCCGGCGGGGGCTCCTACGAGCAGTACTTC.

This clonotype came up a few times. J is TRBJ1-1 and V is TRBV29-1, with D unclear. V dropped 2 bases and J dropped 5 bases, with 6 bases sitting between them. The CDR3 consists of 11 residues. Per the germline V gene, CDR1 is SQVTM and CDR2 is ANQGSEA. The CDR3: CSVELGTEAFF. CDR3 bases: TGCAGCGTTGAATTGGGAACTGAAGCTTTCTTT.

This clonotype has ten or more counts. The chain uses TRBV9 and TRBJ2-3; D possibly corresponds to TRBD2 (6 bases). This CDR3 is built from 15 residues. Per the germline V gene, CDR1 is SGDLS and CDR2 is YYNGEE. Trimming left V 3 bases short and J 4 bases short, with 15 bases between. In DNA form, the CDR3 reads TGTGCCAGCAGCGCGGAAGGGGACTCCCCAGATACGCAGTATTTT. Protein product: CASSAEGDSPDTQYF.

V and J are TRBV27 and TRBJ1-1, with 8 bases matching TRBD1. J was trimmed by 11 bases and V by 0 bases; bases with no gene match: 11. Germline-derived CDR1 and CDR2 are MNHEY and SMNVEV (reference sequence). The CDR3 spans 15 residues. CDR3 nucleotides: TGTGCCAGCAGTTTATCGGAGACAGGGGAAATGGGGGCTTTCTTT. Translated, it gives CASSLSETGEMGAFF.

The chain recombines TRBV15 with TRBJ2-7; 11 bases map to TRBD1. CDR3 length equals 16 residues. Germline V gives CDR1 LNHNV, CDR2 YYDKDF (reference sequence). The trim removed 3 bases at V and 6 bases at J, leaving 10 bases unmatched. For the CDR3, the DNA is TGTGCCACCAGCAGGGCGCGGGGGACAGGGGGTGCCGAGCAGTACTTC. This gives the protein CATSRARGTGGAEQYF.

This clonotype was observed once. This chain joins TRBV18 and TRBJ1-4; 9 bases align to TRBD1. After removal of 2 bases from V and 6 bases from J, the junction contained 13 bases not matched to a gene. The CDR3 has 18 residues. Germline CDR1 is KGHSH and CDR2 is LQKENI. The CDR3 reads CASSPSGTGSTLYEKLFF. As DNA, the CDR3 is TGTGCCAGCTCACCAAGTGGGACAGGGTCAACACTTTATGAAAAACTGTTTTTT. Drawing the rest from reference TRBV18 and TRBJ1-4, the complete variable domain is NAGVMQNPRHLVRRRGQEARLRCSPMKGHSHVYWYRQLPEEGLKFMVYLQKENIIDESGMPKERFSAEFPKEGPSILRIQQVVRGDSAAYFCASSPSGTGSTLYEKLFFGSGTQLSVL.

The chain joins TRBV7-8 to TRBJ2-5; D uncertain. The CDR3 has 13 amino acids. CDR1 is SGHVS and CDR2 is FQNEAQ in the germline V gene. V was shortened by 5 bases and J by 2 bases, with 9 bases between the two germline ends. The DNA for the CDR3 is TGTGCCAGCAGCCCAGACACACAAGAGACCCAGTACTTC. Translation: CASSPDTQETQYF. The full variable domain, its missing parts supplied by reference TRBV7-8 and TRBJ2-5, is GAGVSQSPRYKVAKRGQDVALRCDPISGHVSLFWYQQALGQGPEFLTYFQNEAQLDKSGLPSDRFFAERPEGSVSTLKIQRTQQEDSAVYLCASSPDTQETQYFGPGTRLLVL.

This clonotype has a count of ten or more. V gene TRBV7-9 combines with J gene TRBJ2-7; D may correspond to TRBD1 or TRBD2 (5 bases each). The germline V gene has CDR1 SEHNR and CDR2 FQNEAQ (reference sequence). CDR3 length: 14 amino acids. V lost 1 base to trimming and J lost 6 bases, with 13 bases between them. CDR3: CASSLVGTMGEQYF. The CDR3 region has the DNA TGTGCCAGCAGCTTAGTGGGGACGATGGGCGAGCAGTACTTC.

This clonotype has only a few counts. The DNA for the CDR3 is TGCAGCGTTGGTGTGGGGGAGGGAACTGAAGCTTTCTTT. Encoded protein: CSVGVGEGTEAFF. This sequence joins TRBV29-1 and TRBJ1-1; maybe TRBD1 (5 bases). This CDR3 comprises 13 residues. The V and J ends lost 4 bases and 5 bases respectively, with 14 bases between them. Germline V lookup: CDR1 SQVTM, CDR2 ANQGSEA.